The 18 T cell receptor beta chains below all came from one sample that was sequenced in a study of T cell repertoires in cytomegalovirus infection. MiXCR, run by TCRdb on the reads, gives a single entry per CDR3 protein. There are approximately 110,000 distinct CDR3 sequences in the sample; 25% to 35% occur only once, and about 54% lies in the top ten. No antigen is known for these receptors. The starting material was CD8+ T cells from cultured PBMCs, obtained from culture after CMV antigen stimulation. These receptor sequences come from a human donor in good health (CMV status not recorded). Some clones in this sample may be carry-over from other donors' samples.

This clonotype has a handful of counts. The V and J genes are TRBV6-1 and TRBJ1-2, with D maybe TRBD1 (5 bases). This CDR3 has 15 amino acids. The ends were cut back, 3 bases at V and 4 bases at J, with 15 bases in the middle. Germline-derived CDR1 and CDR2 are MNHNS and SASEGT. For the CDR3, the DNA is TGTGCCAGCAGTGAGTGGGGGGAAGGGAGCTATGGCTACACCTTC. Its translation: CASSEWGEGSYGYTF.

This clonotype was seen ten or more times. This chain links TRBV12-3 or TRBV12-4 with TRBJ1-1, with 8 bases that match TRBD1. The CDR3 consists of 14 residues. Trimming removed 3 bases from V and 1 base from J; junction bases left unmatched: 1. The CDR3 loop is CASSLTGENTEAFF. The CDR3 DNA follows: TGTGCCAGCAGTTTGACAGGGGAGAACACTGAAGCTTTCTTT.

This sequence joins TRBV2 and TRBJ2-3; a weak D match, TRBD1 (6 bases). The ends were cut back, 7 bases at V and 0 bases at J, with 14 bases in the middle. Germline values: CDR1 SNHLY, CDR2 FYNNEI. This CDR3 spans 15 amino acids. CDR3 loop: CASNSAGASTDTQYF. In DNA, the CDR3 is TGTGCCAGCAACTCGGCAGGGGCGAGCACAGATACGCAGTATTTT.

The DNA for the CDR3 is TGTGCCAGCAGTCCTAGCGGGGACACCTACAATGAGCAGTTCTTC. Protein sequence: CASSPSGDTYNEQFF. The chain carries TRBV12-3 or TRBV12-4 and TRBJ2-1, with 9 positions matching TRBD2. The CDR3 totals 15 residues. Trimming cost V 5 bases and J 2 bases; bases outside gene matches: 4.

The table lists this clonotype with a few counts. This sequence joins TRBV6-1 and TRBJ1-5; TRBD1 matches at 7 bases. Germline V CDR1 and CDR2: MNHNS, SASEGT. CDR3 length equals 13 residues. Germline trimming cut 6 bases from V and 4 bases from J; bases unmatched to any gene: 3. The CDR3, as DNA: TGTGCCAGCAGCCCCAGGGGGAATCAGCCCCAGCATTTT. As protein: CASSPRGNQPQHF.

The sample holds one count of this clonotype. The V and J genes are TRBV28 and TRBJ2-1; D unclear. Germline CDR1 is MDHEN and CDR2 is SYDVKM. Trimming removed 2 bases from V and 14 bases from J, with 10 bases in between. The CDR3 is 11 residues long. DNA for the CDR3: TGTGCCAGCAGTTTAACGGAAAGGGAGTTCTTC. Protein: CASSLTEREFF.

The chain joins TRBV4-1 to TRBJ2-7; D might be TRBD2 (7 bases). The CDR3 contains 15 residues. The ends were cut back, 4 bases at V and 0 bases at J, with 13 bases in the middle. From germline, CDR1 is MGHRA and CDR2 YSYEKL. CDR3 bases: TGCGCCAGCAGCCCAGCGAGGGGGGGCTCCTACGAGCAGTACTTC. Translated: CASSPARGGSYEQYF.

The V gene is TRBV10-3, the J gene TRBJ2-3; 9 positions agree with TRBD1. V dropped 4 bases and J dropped 2; count of bases not matched to a gene: 7. The germline V gene encodes CDR1 ENHRY and CDR2 SYGVKD. There are 16 residues in the CDR3. Written as DNA, the CDR3 is TGTGCCATCAGTGGAAAAACAGGGGGCCTCACAGATACGCAGTATTTT. This sequence encodes CAISGKTGGLTDTQYF.

As DNA, the CDR3 is TGTGCCAGCAGCTTAGGGACACAAGCAAGCAATCAGCCCCAGCATTTT. This gives the protein CASSLGTQASNQPQHF. The chain has TRBV5-6 and TRBJ1-5, with a possible D match to TRBD1 (6 bases). The CDR3 loop spans 16 amino acids. Germline CDR1 and CDR2: SGHDT and YYEEEE. Trimming took 2 bases from V and 1 from J, leaving 13 bases between them.

J is TRBJ2-1 and V is TRBV29-1; D perhaps matches TRBD2 (5 bases). From germline, CDR1 is SQVTM and CDR2 ANQGSEA. Trimming removed 3 bases at V and 3 bases at J, with 15 bases between. CDR3 length: 15 amino acids. CDR3 loop: CSVDQKEGSYNEQFF. DNA for the CDR3: TGCAGCGTTGATCAAAAAGAGGGTAGCTACAATGAGCAGTTCTTC.

The chain links TRBV14 to TRBJ1-6, with D hard to call. The CDR3 has 13 residues. The germline CDR1 and CDR2 sequences are SGHDN and FVKESK. V lost 4 bases, J lost 9 bases, and 10 bases lay in between. The CDR3 nucleotides read TGTGCCAGCAGCCGCGACCCAATTTCACCCCTCCACTTT. The encoded protein is CASSRDPISPLHF.

This clonotype has more than one count but fewer than ten. The chain carries TRBV7-9 and TRBJ2-5; 7 nucleotides match TRBD1. V dropped 5 bases and J dropped 8; count of bases not matched to a gene: 11. The CDR3 runs to 14 residues. Germline CDR1 SEHNR, CDR2 FQNEAQ (reference sequence). Here the CDR3 DNA reads TGTGCCAGCAGCGAAAGACAGGGTCGGGAAACCCAGTACTTC. Translated: CASSERQGRETQYF.

In this sample, this clonotype turned up a few times. The J gene is TRBJ1-3, the V gene TRBV7-8, with D unresolved. Per germline, CDR1 SGHVS and CDR2 FQNEAQ. The CDR3 spans 16 residues. V dropped 8 bases and J dropped 4 bases, with 21 bases sitting between them. CDR3 sequence (DNA): TGTGCCAGCGGCCCCAGTGGGGAGGGAAGCGGAAACACCATATATTTT. Protein: CASGPSGEGSGNTIYF.

This clonotype was counted between two and nine times. The V and J genes are TRBV11-1 and TRBJ2-1; 9 bases map to TRBD1. In germline, CDR1 is SGHAT, CDR2 FQDESV (reference sequence). Trimming cost V 1 base and J 4 bases; bases outside gene matches: 2. The CDR3 contains 15 residues. The CDR3 protein is CASSLDRGQYNEQFF. CDR3 nucleotides: TGTGCCAGCAGCTTAGACAGGGGGCAATACAATGAGCAGTTCTTC.

This sequence joins TRBV4-2 and TRBJ2-3; TRBD2 matches 8 bases. The trim removed 1 base at V and 3 bases at J, leaving 3 bases unmatched. CDR3 length: 15 amino acids. CDR1 LGHNA and CDR2 YNFKEQ come from the germline V gene. The CDR3 nucleotides are TGTGCCAGCAGCCAAGCGGGGGGGCTGACAGATACGCAGTATTTT. It translates to CASSQAGGLTDTQYF.

This clonotype turned up a few times. The rearrangement joins TRBV6-2 or TRBV6-3 to TRBJ2-5; D uncertain. Trimming cost V 3 bases and J 5 bases, with 16 bases left between them. CDR1 and CDR2 (germline): MNHEY, SVGEGT. The CDR3 runs 15 residues. The chain's CDR3 is CASSYYINSRETQYF. For the CDR3, the DNA is TGTGCCAGCAGTTATTACATTAACAGTAGGGAGACCCAGTACTTC.

In its sample, this clonotype was seen a few times. This sequence joins TRBV28 and TRBJ2-7, with 11 bases fitting TRBD1. The CDR3 has 14 amino acids. V lost 4 bases and J lost 7; bases outside the gene matches: 6. CDR1 MDHEN and CDR2 SYDVKM come from the germline V gene. CDR3 nucleotides: TGTGCCAGCAGTTCCCGGGACAGGGGGTATGAGCAGTACTTC. Translation: CASSSRDRGYEQYF.

The table lists this clonotype with a few counts. The chain combines TRBV11-2 with TRBJ2-1, with TRBD1 matching over 8 bases. The CDR3 has 16 residues. The V gene's germline CDR1 is SGHAT and CDR2 FQNNGV. The trim removed 5 bases at V and 5 bases at J, leaving 11 bases unmatched. CDR3 protein: CASSPTDRGRDNEQFF. CDR3 in DNA: TGTGCCAGCAGCCCCACCGACAGGGGACGGGACAATGAGCAGTTCTTC. The variable domain in full, with the rest retrieved from reference TRBV11-2 and TRBJ2-1, is EAGVAQSPRYKIIEKRQSVAFWCNPISGHATLYWYQQILGQGPKLLIQFQNNGVVDDSQLPKDRFSAERLKGVDSTLKIQPAKLEDSAVYLCASSPTDRGRDNEQFFGPGTRLTVL.